The TCR beta chain described here comes from a study of T cell responses to AZD1222 COVID-19 vaccine. Regarding the study as a whole: Unmutated variant regions are reportedly the target of nearly half of TCRs that are spike-specific. Spike regions recognized by vaccine-associated CD4 TCRs spanned the protein, led by 160-218 and 743-854. Repertoires were collected only later (after the peak T cell response had occurred). Clonal diversity was possibly underestimated; the donors were predominantly white British and more often female.

Germline assignment: CDR1 SQVTM and CDR2 ANQGSEA. CDR3 length: 18 residues. The V end was cut by 0 bases, the J end by 0 bases, with 15 bases between. Here immunoSEQ multiplex PCR was the method, and the copy in TCRdb shows in-frame clones only, minus some. The data contain 150,000 or so clones, under 95% of them seen just once; the ten biggest clones take up about 2.1%. To note about this clone: Its target is unknown.

The TCR was taken from an adult in good health. Sequenced material: peripheral blood, taken on day 0 of AZD1222 vaccination. The chain employs TRBV29-1 and TRBJ2-6; D remains ambiguous. The CDR3 reads CSVEEWAAETSGANVLTF. The CDR3 DNA follows: TGCAGCGTTGAAGAATGGGCAGCTGAGACCTCTGGGGCCAACGTCCTGACTTTC.